Below, 22 T cell receptor beta chains from the same sample are listed, as sequenced in a study of blood T cell repertoires in COVID-19. Method: immunoSEQ multiplex PCR; TCRdb's copy keeps in-frame clones and lacks some. The sample lists 100,000 to 150,000 clones; about 85% were seen once. Sequencing was carried out using peripheral blood. Receptor source: a woman older than 75 with acute or convalescent COVID-19.

This clone came up once. The chain links TRBV5-8 to TRBJ2-7, with TRBD1 as a possible D gene (6 bases). The CDR3 is made up of 14 amino acids. The germline V gene has CDR1 SGHTS and CDR2 YDEGEE. V was shortened by 2 bases and J by 3 bases, with 12 bases between the two germline ends. The DNA of the CDR3 is TGTGCCAGCAGCTTATCAGGGGTGGACTACGAGCAGTACGTC. Translation gives CASSLSGVDYEQYV.

The chain employs TRBV10-3 and TRBJ2-1; TRBD1 matches 8 bases. V lost 9 bases to trimming and J lost 6 bases; unmatched junction nucleotides: 10. The germline V gene encodes CDR1 ENHRY and CDR2 SYGVKD. CDR3 length: 14 amino acids. The DNA of the CDR3 is TGTGCCATTTTGACAGGGGAAGTGAGCAATGAGCAGTTCTTC. The encoded protein is CAILTGEVSNEQFF.

Notes on this clone: At one end, the junction sequence differs from germline, possibly due to a read error. V usage is TRBV7-9 and J usage is TRBJ1-6, with a tentative D call TRBD1 (6 bases). Germline CDR1 is SEHNR and CDR2 is FQNEAQ (reference sequence). This CDR3 contains 12 residues. CDR3 protein: CGGRSNNSPLHF. The CDR3 region has the DNA TGCGGGGGCCGCTCAAATAATTCACCCCTCCACTTT.

This CDR3 reads CASILPWEPGGYTF. CDR3 DNA: TGTGCCAGCATCCTACCGTGGGAGCCCGGTGGCTACACCTTC. V is TRBV7-9 and J is TRBJ1-2; no clear D gene. Germline V gene lookup returns CDR1 SEHNR and CDR2 FQNEAQ (reference sequence). Trimming cost V 7 bases and J 7 bases, with 19 bases left between them. This CDR3 is built from 14 residues.

This clone was seen only a few times. One end of the junction fails to match germline, which may point to a read error. The chain has TRBV3-1 (or the pseudogene TRBV3-2) and TRBJ2-6, with 10 bases that match TRBD1. The CDR3 runs 18 residues. Germline loops: CDR1 LGHDT, CDR2 YNNKEL (reference sequence). DNA of the CDR3: TGTGCCAGCAGCGAAGAGGACAGGGGGAATACTGGGGCCAACGTCCTGACTTTC. Amino acid sequence: CASSEEDRGNTGANVLTF.

The CDR3 loop is CASRKGGEKLFF. For the CDR3, the DNA is TGTGCCAGCAGAAAGGGAGGTGAAAAACTGTTTTTT. The chain joins TRBV2 to TRBJ1-4; no reliable D call. Per the germline V gene, CDR1 is SNHLY and CDR2 is FYNNEI. V was pared by 6 bases and J by 7 bases, with 9 bases between. This CDR3 has 12 amino acids.

This sequence joins TRBV6-6 and TRBJ2-3; D is possibly TRBD1 (5 bases). This CDR3 contains 12 residues. From germline, CDR1 is MNHNY and CDR2 SVGAGI (reference sequence). V was clipped by 6 bases and J by 4 bases, with 8 bases between them. The CDR3 DNA reads as TGTGCCAGCAGCCAGGGCTCAGATACGCAGTATTTT. Amino acids: CASSQGSDTQYF.

The CDR3 DNA follows: TGTGCCAGCAGCCAAGTGGGACAGGGGGCTGAAGCTTTCTTT. Amino acid sequence: CASSQVGQGAEAFF. V usage is TRBV3-1 (or the pseudogene TRBV3-2) and J usage is TRBJ1-1, with 11 bases identical to TRBD1. The CDR3 sequence is 14 residues long. Trimming took 1 base from V and 6 from J; bases not matched to a gene: 1. CDR1 is LGHDT and CDR2 is YNNKEL in the germline V gene (reference sequence).

The rearrangement links TRBV12-5 to TRBJ2-1, with D possibly matching TRBD1 (6 bases). The CDR3 spans 15 residues. V was cut by 5 bases and J by 0 bases, with 11 bases left in between. From germline, CDR1 is LGHNT and CDR2 FRNRAP. The CDR3 DNA reads TGTGCTAGTGGTAAGGACAGACACTCCTACAATGAGCAGTTCTTC. Protein sequence: CASGKDRHSYNEQFF.

The chain carries TRBV6-5 and TRBJ1-2; 8 bases are shared with TRBD1. V trimming: 4 bases; J trimming: 5 bases; junction bases outside the gene matches: 9. The CDR3 has 15 amino acids. Germline assignment: CDR1 MNHEY and CDR2 SVGAGI. CDR3 in DNA: TGTGCCAGCAGTTCCTATGGACAGGGCGGGTATGGCTACACCTTC. Protein product: CASSSYGQGGYGYTF.

The rearrangement joins TRBV11-3 to TRBJ1-3; possible D gene TRBD1, 6 bases. Trimming removed 5 bases from V and 4 bases from J, with 9 bases in between. CDR3 length: 13 residues. Per the germline V gene, CDR1 is SGHNT and CDR2 is YENEEA. CDR3 nucleotide sequence: TGTGCCAGCAGCGTGGACAGCGGAAACACCATATATTTT. This encodes CASSVDSGNTIYF.

This clone was recorded only once. The gene calls are TRBV3-1 (or the pseudogene TRBV3-2) and TRBJ1-2; no clear D. Per the germline V gene, CDR1 is LGHDT and CDR2 is YNNKEL (reference sequence). The V end was cut by 0 bases, the J end by 3 bases, with 8 bases between. This CDR3 is 14 amino acids long. CDR3 in DNA: TGTGCCAGCAGCCAAGATGAGGTCTACTATGGCTACACCTTC. Translation: CASSQDEVYYGYTF.

The chain couples TRBV18 to TRBJ1-2; D ambiguous. The germline V gene has CDR1 KGHSH and CDR2 LQKENI. The CDR3 runs to 12 residues. Between the trimmed V and J ends, which lost 2 bases and 7 bases, there was a span of 8 bases. Here the CDR3 DNA reads TGTGCCAGCTCACCAGGCCAGGCTGGCTACACCTTC. Residues: CASSPGQAGYTF.

The chain has TRBV5-4 and TRBJ1-3, with 8 bases lining up with TRBD1. The CDR3 consists of 15 residues. With 5 bases clipped from V and 7 bases from J, the junction kept 11 bases outside the gene matches. In germline, CDR1 is SGHNT, CDR2 YYREEE (reference sequence). The chain's CDR3 is CASSSGTGSINTIYF. As DNA, the CDR3 is TGTGCCAGCAGTTCCGGGACAGGATCTATTAACACCATATATTTT. Filled out from reference TRBV5-4 and TRBJ1-3, the complete variable domain reads ETGVTQSPTHLIKTRGQQVTLRCSSQSGHNTVSWYQQALGQGPQFIFQYYREEENGRGNFPPRFSGLQFPNYSSELNVNALELDDSALYLCASSSGTGSINTIYFGEGSWLTVV.

The rearrangement joins TRBV5-4 to TRBJ2-3; 8 bases map to TRBD2. The germline V gene has CDR1 SGHNT and CDR2 YYREEE (reference sequence). The CDR3 is 16 residues long. Trimming took 4 bases from V and 0 from J; bases not matched to a gene: 7. The CDR3: CASSTSAGASTDTQYF. In nucleotides, the CDR3 is TGTGCCAGCAGCACCTCAGCGGGGGCTAGCACAGATACGCAGTATTTT.

The sample holds a few counts of this clone. The chain employs TRBV7-2 and TRBJ1-5, with TRBD1 matching 8 bases. The CDR3 totals 15 residues. The ends lost 4 bases at V and 0 bases at J; junction bases unmatched: 2. Germline CDR1 SGHTA, CDR2 FQGNSA. The CDR3 DNA reads as TGTGCCAGCAGCTGGACAGGGTATAGCAATCAGCCCCAGCATTTT. Its translation is CASSWTGYSNQPQHF.

The rearrangement links TRBV7-2 to TRBJ1-2; the D gene is possibly TRBD1 (6 bases). Trimming pared 3 bases from V and 0 bases from J, leaving 8 bases between. The CDR3 loop spans 14 amino acids. Germline V gives CDR1 SGHTA, CDR2 FQGNSA. The CDR3: CASSLPGANYGYTF. Here the CDR3 DNA reads TGTGCCAGCAGCTTGCCAGGGGCTAACTATGGCTACACCTTC.

The chain carries TRBV9 and TRBJ2-5, with 11 bases fitting TRBD2. The V and J ends lost 0 bases and 4 bases, in that order; junction bases with no gene match: 8. Germline CDR1 and CDR2: SGDLS and YYNGEE. The CDR3 is made up of 17 amino acids. As DNA, the CDR3 is TGTGCCAGCAGCGTAGCTCCTAGCGGGGGGCCGCTAGAGACCCAGTACTTC. It is translated as CASSVAPSGGPLETQYF.

The V call is TRBV2, the J call TRBJ2-7; 8 nucleotides match TRBD2. V lost 8 bases and J lost 3; bases outside the gene matches: 6. The CDR3 has 13 residues. The germline CDR1 and CDR2 sequences are SNHLY and FYNNEI. The CDR3 DNA is TGTGCCAGCGGGAAAGGGACTAGCTACGAGCAGTACTTC. Its translation: CASGKGTSYEQYF.

The gene calls are TRBV7-2 and TRBJ1-2; the D is unclear. Germline loops: CDR1 SGHTA, CDR2 FQGNSA. This CDR3 has 13 residues. The V gene lost 5 bases and the J gene lost 4 bases, with 11 bases spanning the gap. The CDR3 DNA sequence: TGTGCCAGCAGCCAGACCGAGGTCTATGGCTACACCTTC. Its translation: CASSQTEVYGYTF.

J is TRBJ2-3 and V is TRBV20-1; no firm D call. Looked up from germline, CDR1 is DFQATT and CDR2 is SNEGSKA (reference sequence). Trimming pared 5 bases from V and 7 bases from J, leaving 10 bases between. This CDR3 is 11 amino acids long. CDR3 region: CSARLENTQYF. CDR3 bases: TGCAGTGCTCGATTAGAAAATACGCAGTATTTT.

This rearrangement joins TRBV13 to TRBJ1-6; D gene unclear. Per the germline V gene, CDR1 is PRHDT and CDR2 is FYEKMQ (reference sequence). Trimming removed 3 bases from V and 7 bases from J, with 10 bases in between. The CDR3 totals 14 residues. The CDR3 is CASSFGQMNSPLHF. In DNA form, the CDR3 reads TGTGCCAGCAGCTTTGGTCAGATGAATTCACCCCTCCACTTT.